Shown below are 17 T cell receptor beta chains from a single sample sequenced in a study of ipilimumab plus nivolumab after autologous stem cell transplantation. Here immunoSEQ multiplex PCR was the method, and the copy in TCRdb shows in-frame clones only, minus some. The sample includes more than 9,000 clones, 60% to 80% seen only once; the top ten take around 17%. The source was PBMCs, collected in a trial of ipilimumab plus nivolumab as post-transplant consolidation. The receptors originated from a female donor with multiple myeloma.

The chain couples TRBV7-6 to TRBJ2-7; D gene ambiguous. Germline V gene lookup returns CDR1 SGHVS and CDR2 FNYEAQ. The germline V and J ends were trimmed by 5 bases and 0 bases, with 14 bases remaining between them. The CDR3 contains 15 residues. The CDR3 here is CASSPDANPSYEQYF. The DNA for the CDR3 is TGTGCCAGCAGCCCCGATGCTAACCCCTCCTACGAGCAGTACTTC.

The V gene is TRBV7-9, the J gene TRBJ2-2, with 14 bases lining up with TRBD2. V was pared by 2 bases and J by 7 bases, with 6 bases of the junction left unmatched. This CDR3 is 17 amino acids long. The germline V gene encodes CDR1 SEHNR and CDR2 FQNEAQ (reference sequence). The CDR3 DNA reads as TGTGCCAGCAGCTTATACGGGACTAGCGGGAGAAGCGGGGAGCTGTTTTTT. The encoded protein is CASSLYGTSGRSGELFF.

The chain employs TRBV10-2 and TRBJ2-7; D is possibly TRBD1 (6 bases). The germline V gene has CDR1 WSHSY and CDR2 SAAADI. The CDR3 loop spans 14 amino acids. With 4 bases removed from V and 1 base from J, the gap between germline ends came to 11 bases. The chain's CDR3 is CASSVGRGSYEQYF. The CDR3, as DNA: TGCGCCAGCAGTGTCGGCAGGGGATCCTACGAGCAGTACTTC.

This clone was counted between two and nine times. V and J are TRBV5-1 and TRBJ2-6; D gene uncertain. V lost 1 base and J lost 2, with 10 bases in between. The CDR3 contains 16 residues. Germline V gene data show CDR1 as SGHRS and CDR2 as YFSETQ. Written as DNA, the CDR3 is TGCGCCAGCAGCTTGTCCACTCCCCCTGGGGCCAACGTCCTGACTTTC. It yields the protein CASSLSTPPGANVLTF.

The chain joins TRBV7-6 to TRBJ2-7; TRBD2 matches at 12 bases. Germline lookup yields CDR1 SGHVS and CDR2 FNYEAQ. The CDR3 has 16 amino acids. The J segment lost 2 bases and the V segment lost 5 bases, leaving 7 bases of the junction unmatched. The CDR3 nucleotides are TGTGCCAGCAGCCAGACTAGCGGGAGTTTTCCCTACGAGCAGTACTTC. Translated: CASSQTSGSFPYEQYF.

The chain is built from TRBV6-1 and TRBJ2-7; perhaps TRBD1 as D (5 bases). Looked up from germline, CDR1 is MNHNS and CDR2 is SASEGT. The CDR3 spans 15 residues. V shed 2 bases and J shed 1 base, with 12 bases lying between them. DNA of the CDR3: TGTGCCAGCAGTGAAAGAGGAAGGGGTTCCTACGAGCAGTACTTC. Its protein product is CASSERGRGSYEQYF.

CDR3 region: CASSTRGRRGPVDTQYF. The CDR3 DNA is TGTGCCAGTAGTACCCGCGGGCGCAGGGGGCCAGTAGATACGCAGTATTTT. This chain connects TRBV19 to TRBJ2-3; TRBD1 matches at 8 bases. In germline, CDR1 is LNHDA, CDR2 SQIVND (reference sequence). The junction had 14 bases not matched to a gene; V was cut back by 4 bases and J by 5 bases. The CDR3 consists of 17 residues.

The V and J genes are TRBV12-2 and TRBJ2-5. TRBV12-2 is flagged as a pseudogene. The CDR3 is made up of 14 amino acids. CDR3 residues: CASSSTSWGETQYF. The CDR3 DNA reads TGTGCCAGCAGCTCGACGTCGTGGGGAGAGACCCAGTACTTC.

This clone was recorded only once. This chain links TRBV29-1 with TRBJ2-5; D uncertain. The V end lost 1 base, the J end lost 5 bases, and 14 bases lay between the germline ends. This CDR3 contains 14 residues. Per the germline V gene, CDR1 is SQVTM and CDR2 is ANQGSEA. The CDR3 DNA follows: TGCAGCGTTGAAGGTCACAACCTGGCGGAGACCCAGTACTTC. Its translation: CSVEGHNLAETQYF.

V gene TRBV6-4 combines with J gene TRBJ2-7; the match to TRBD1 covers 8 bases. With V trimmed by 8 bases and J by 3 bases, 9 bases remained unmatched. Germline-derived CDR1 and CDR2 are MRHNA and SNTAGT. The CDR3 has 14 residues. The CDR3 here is CASCRTGNIYEQYF. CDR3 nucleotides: TGTGCCAGCTGTAGGACAGGGAATATCTACGAGCAGTACTTC.

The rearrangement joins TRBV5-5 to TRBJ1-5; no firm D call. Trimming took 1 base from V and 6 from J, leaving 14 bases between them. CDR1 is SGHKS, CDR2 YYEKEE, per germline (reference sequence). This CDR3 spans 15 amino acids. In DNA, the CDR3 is TGTGCCAGCAGCTTGAGTCCGGGTTCAAGTCAGCCCCAGCATTTT. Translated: CASSLSPGSSQPQHF.

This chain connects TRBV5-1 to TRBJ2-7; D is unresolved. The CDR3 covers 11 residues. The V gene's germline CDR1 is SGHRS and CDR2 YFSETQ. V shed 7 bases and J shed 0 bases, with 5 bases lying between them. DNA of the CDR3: TGCGCCAGCCCCAGCTCCTACGAGCAGTACTTC. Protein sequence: CASPSSYEQYF.

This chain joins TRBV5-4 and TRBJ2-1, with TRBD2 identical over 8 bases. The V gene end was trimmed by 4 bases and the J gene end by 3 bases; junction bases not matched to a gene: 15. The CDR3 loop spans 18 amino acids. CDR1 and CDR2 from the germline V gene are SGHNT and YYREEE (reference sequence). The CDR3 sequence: CASSPRGGASTVYNEQFF. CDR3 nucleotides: TGTGCCAGCAGCCCCCGGGGGGGAGCCTCGACCGTCTACAATGAGCAGTTCTTC.

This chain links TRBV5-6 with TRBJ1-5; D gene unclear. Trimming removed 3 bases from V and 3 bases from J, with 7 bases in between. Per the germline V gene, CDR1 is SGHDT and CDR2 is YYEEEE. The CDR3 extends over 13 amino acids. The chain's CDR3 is CASSSGINQPQHF. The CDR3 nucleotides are TGTGCCAGCAGCTCTGGGATCAATCAGCCCCAGCATTTT.

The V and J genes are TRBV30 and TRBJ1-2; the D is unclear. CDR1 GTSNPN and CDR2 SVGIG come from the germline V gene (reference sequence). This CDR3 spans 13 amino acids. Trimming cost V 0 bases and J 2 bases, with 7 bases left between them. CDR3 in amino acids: CAWSVGWNYGYTF. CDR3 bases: TGTGCCTGGAGTGTCGGTTGGAACTATGGCTACACCTTC.

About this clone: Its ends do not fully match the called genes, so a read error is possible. The CDR3 nucleotides read TGCGCCAGCAGCCAAGTGGGAGCAACTTACAATGAGCAGTTCTTC. Translating gives CASSQVGATYNEQFF. The chain links TRBV5-4 to TRBJ2-1; a weak D match, TRBD2 (5 bases). CDR3 size: 15 residues. CDR1 SGHNT and CDR2 YYREEE come from the germline V gene (reference sequence).

The CDR3 nucleotides are TGTGCCAGCAGCTTTTGGGGGACAGGGGTCAACAATGAGCAGTTCTTC. Amino acids: CASSFWGTGVNNEQFF. This chain links TRBV11-2 with TRBJ2-1, with 10 bases matching TRBD1. J lost 5 bases, V lost 3 bases, and 7 bases had no gene match. The CDR3 contains 16 residues. Germline CDR1 and CDR2: SGHAT and FQNNGV.